This T cell receptor beta chain was profiled in a study of blood T cell repertoires in COVID-19. Across the study: The United States, Italy and Spain supplied acute and convalescent COVID-19 samples. PBMCs, B-cell-depleted T cells, or T cells provided the cDNA or gDNA that made up the material.

Trimming cost V 5 bases and J 5 bases; bases outside gene matches: 7. This CDR3 is built from 15 residues. Germline-derived CDR1 and CDR2 are SNHLY and FYNNEI. Under the authors' procedure: Reference gene primer amplification in the assay estimated nucleated cell counts. Clones were read by immunoSEQ multiplex PCR, and TCRdb kept only the in-frame ones, dropping some. For V, J and clone size, that table is used; D and trimming come from the DNA. The repertoire holds around 50,000 clones, around 90% seen once, with under 2.5% in the top ten. Specimen: peripheral blood. J is TRBJ2-3 and V is TRBV2; 10 nucleotides match TRBD2. The sequence came from a human donor in a cohort sampled during active COVID-19. CDR3 sequence (DNA): TGTGCCAGCAGTCGCCGGATAGCGGGGGGAGATACGCAGTATTTT. Protein sequence: CASSRRIAGGDTQYF.